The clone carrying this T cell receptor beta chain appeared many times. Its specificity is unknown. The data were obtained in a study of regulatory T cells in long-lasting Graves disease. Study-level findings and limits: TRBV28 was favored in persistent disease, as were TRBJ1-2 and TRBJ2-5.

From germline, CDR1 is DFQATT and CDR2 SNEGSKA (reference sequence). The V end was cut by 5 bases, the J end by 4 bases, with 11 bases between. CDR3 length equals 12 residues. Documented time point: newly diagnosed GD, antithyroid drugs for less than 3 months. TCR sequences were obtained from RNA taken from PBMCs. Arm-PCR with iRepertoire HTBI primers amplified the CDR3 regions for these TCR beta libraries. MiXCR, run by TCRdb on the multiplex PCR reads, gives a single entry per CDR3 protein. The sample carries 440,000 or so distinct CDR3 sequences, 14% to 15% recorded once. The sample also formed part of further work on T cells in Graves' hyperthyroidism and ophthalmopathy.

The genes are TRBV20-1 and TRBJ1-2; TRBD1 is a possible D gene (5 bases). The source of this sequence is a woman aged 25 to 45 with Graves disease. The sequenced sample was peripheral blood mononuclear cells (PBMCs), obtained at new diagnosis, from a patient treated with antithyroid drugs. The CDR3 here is CSAPGLSYGYTF. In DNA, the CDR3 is TGCAGTGCTCCGGGACTAAGCTATGGCTACACCTTC.